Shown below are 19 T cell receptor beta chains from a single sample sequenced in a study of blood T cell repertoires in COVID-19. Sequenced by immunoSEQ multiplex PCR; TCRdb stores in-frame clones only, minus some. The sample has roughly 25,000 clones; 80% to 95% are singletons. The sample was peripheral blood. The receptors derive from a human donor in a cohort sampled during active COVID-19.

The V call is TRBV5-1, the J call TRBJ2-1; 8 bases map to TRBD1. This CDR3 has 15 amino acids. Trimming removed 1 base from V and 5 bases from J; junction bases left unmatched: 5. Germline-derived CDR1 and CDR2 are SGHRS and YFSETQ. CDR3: CASSLSGGEHNEQFF. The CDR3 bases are TGCGCCAGCAGCTTGTCAGGGGGCGAGCACAATGAGCAGTTCTTC.

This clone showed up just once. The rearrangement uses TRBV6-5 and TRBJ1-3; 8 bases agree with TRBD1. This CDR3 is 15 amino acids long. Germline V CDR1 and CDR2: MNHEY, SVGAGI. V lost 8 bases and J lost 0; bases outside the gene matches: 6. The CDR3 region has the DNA TGTGCCAGCGGCCGTGGGACAGGCTCTGGAAACACCATATATTTT. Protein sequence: CASGRGTGSGNTIYF.

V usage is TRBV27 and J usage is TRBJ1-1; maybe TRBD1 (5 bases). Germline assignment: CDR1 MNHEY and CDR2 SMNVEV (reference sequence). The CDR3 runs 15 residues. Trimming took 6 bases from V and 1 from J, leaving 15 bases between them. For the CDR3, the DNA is TGTGCCAGCAGCAGGCAGGGAATAGGGAACACTGAAGCTTTCTTT. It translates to CASSRQGIGNTEAFF.

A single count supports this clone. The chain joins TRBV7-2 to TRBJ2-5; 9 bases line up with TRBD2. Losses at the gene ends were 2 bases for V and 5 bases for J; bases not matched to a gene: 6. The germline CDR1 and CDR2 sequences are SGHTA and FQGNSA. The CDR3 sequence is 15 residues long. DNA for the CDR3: TGTGCCAGCAGCTTACAGCGGGGGGACTACGAGACCCAGTACTTC. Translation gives CASSLQRGDYETQYF.

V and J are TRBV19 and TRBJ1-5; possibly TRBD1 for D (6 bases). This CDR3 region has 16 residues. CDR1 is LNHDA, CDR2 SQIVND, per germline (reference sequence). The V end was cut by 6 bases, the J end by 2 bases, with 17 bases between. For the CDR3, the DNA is TGTGCCAGTAGGAGGGGGTCAGATATAGGCAATCAGCCCCAGCATTTT. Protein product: CASRRGSDIGNQPQHF.

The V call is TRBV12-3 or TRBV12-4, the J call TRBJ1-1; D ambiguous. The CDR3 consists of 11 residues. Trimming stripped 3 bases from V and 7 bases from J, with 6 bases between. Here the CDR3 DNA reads TGTGCCAGCAGTTTCGGTCGTGAAGCTTTCTTT. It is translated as CASSFGREAFF.

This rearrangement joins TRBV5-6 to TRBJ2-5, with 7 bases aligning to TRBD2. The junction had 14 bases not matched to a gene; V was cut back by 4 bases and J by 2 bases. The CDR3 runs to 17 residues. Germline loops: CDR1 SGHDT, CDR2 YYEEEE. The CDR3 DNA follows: TGTGCCAGCAGCCGGGGGGTTTCTAGGGCTGTTCAAGAGACCCAGTACTTC. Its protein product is CASSRGVSRAVQETQYF. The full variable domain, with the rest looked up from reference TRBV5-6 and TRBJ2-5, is DAGVTQSPTHLIKTRGQQVTLRCSPKSGHDTVSWYQQALGQGPQFIFQYYEEEERQRGNFPDRFSGHQFPNYSSELNVNALLLGDSALYLCASSRGVSRAVQETQYFGPGTRLLVL.

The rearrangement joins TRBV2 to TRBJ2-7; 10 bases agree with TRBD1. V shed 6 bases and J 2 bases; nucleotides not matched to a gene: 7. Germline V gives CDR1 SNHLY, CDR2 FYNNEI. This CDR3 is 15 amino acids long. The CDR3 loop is CASRGRQGAAYEQYF. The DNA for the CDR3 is TGTGCCAGCAGGGGGAGACAGGGGGCAGCCTACGAGCAGTACTTC.

As DNA, the CDR3 is TGTGCCAGCAGTAACCGACAGGGCCTGGGTGGCTACACCTTC. The encoded protein is CASSNRQGLGGYTF. The chain links TRBV6-6 to TRBJ1-2; TRBD1 matches 7 bases. Germline V gene sequence: CDR1 MNHNY, CDR2 SVGAGI (reference sequence). With 5 bases clipped from V and 7 bases from J, the junction kept 10 bases outside the gene matches. The CDR3 contains 14 residues.

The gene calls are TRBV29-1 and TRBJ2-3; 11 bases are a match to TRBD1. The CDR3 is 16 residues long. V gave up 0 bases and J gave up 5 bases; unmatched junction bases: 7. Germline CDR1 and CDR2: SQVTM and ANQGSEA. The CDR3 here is CSVEELRDRGKDTQYF. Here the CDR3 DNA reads TGCAGCGTTGAAGAACTACGGGACAGGGGGAAAGATACGCAGTATTTT.

CDR3 in DNA: TGTGCCAGCAGCCCGACAGGGAACTATGGCTACACCTTC. Amino acids: CASSPTGNYGYTF. V is TRBV6-4 and J is TRBJ1-2; 7 nucleotides align to TRBD1. This CDR3 is 13 amino acids long. Germline CDR1 reads MRHNA; CDR2 reads SNTAGT. After removal of 6 bases from V and 2 bases from J, the junction contained 3 bases not matched to a gene.

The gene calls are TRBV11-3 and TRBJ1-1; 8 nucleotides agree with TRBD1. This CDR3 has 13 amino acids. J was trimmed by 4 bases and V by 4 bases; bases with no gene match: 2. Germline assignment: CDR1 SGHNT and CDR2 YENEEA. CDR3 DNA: TGTGCCAGCAGCTATACAGGGGGCACTGAAGCTTTCTTT. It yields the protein CASSYTGGTEAFF.

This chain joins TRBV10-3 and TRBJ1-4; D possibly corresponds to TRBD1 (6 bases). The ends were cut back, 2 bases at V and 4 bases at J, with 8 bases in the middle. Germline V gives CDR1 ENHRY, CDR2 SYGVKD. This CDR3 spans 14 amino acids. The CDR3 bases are TGTGCCATCAGTGAGAGGGGGAATAATGAAAAACTGTTTTTT. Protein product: CAISERGNNEKLFF.

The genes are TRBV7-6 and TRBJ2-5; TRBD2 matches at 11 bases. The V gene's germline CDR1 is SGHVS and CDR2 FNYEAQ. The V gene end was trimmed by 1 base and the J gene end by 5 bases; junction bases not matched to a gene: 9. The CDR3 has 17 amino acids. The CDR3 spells CASSLVVPSGGRETQYF. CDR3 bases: TGTGCCAGCAGCTTAGTCGTACCTAGCGGGGGGCGTGAGACCCAGTACTTC.

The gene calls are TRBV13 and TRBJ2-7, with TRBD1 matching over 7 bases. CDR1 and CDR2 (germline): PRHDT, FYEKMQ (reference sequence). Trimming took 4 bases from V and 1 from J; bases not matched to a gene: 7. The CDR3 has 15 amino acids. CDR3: CASSYRGRESYEQYF. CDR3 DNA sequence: TGTGCCAGCAGCTACAGGGGTAGGGAGTCCTACGAGCAGTACTTC.

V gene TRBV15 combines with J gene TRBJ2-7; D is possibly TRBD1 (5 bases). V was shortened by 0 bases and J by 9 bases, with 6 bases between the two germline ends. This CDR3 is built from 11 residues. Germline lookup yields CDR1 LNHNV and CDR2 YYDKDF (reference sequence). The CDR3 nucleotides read TGTGCCACCAGCAGAGATGGGGCGCAGTACGTC. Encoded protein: CATSRDGAQYV.

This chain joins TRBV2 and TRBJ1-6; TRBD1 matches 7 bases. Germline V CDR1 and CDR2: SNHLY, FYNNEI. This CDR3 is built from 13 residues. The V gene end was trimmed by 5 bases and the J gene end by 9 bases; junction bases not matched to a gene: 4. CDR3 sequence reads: CASSNRGSSPLHF. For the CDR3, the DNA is TGTGCCAGCAGTAACAGGGGTAGTTCACCCCTCCACTTT.

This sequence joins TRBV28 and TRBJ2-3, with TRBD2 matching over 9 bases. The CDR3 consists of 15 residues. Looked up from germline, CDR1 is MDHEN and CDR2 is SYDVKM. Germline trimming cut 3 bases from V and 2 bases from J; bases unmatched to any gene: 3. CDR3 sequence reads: CASSLAGGHTDTQYF. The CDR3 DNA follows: TGTGCCAGCAGTTTGGCGGGGGGGCACACAGATACGCAGTATTTT. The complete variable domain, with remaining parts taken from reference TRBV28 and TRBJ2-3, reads DVKVTQSSRYLVKRTGEKVFLECVQDMDHENMFWYRQDPGLGLRLIYFSYDVKMKEKGDIPEGYSVSREKKERFSLILESASTNQTSMYLCASSLAGGHTDTQYFGPGTRLTVL.

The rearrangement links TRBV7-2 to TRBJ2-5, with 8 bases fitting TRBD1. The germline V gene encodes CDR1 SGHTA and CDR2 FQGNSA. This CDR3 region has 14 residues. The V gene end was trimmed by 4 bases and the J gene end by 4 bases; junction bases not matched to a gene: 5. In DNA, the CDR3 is TGTGCCAGCAGCTCCTACAGGGGGTCAGAGACCCAGTACTTC. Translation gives CASSSYRGSETQYF.